This T cell receptor beta chain was captured in a study of T cell repertoires in cytomegalovirus infection. Across the whole study: CMV epitopes in the study were HLA-C-restricted (recently identified) and HLA-B-restricted (well studied). Study results and caveats: The study found HLA-C-restricted CMV-specific TCR beta clonotypes dominating the ex vivo response. The study identified carriers of CMV plus the relevant HLA from cumulative public TCR beta family frequency.

Trimming took off 7 bases at V and 4 bases at J, with 14 bases between the two ends. The CDR3 contains 13 residues. Germline V gene data show CDR1 as LNHDA and CDR2 as SQIVND (reference sequence). TCRdb fed the reads into MiXCR, producing one record per CDR3 protein. Found here are about 900,000 distinct CDR3 sequences, approximately 32% of them singletons; the top ten hold 13%. This clonotype occurred a few times. The target antigen is unknown. The chain has TRBV19 and TRBJ2-7; D call uncertain. This specimen was cultured CD8+ T cells from PBMCs, taken from culture after CMV antigen stimulation. The clonotype originates from a human donor in good health (CMV status not recorded). Some clones in this sample may be carry-over from other donors' samples. Written as DNA, the CDR3 is TGTGCCAGTATATTGCCAGAATCATACGAGCAGTACTTC. Residues: CASILPESYEQYF.